This T cell receptor (beta chain) was identified during a study of shared clonotypes between healthy human individuals. The ends lost 4 bases at V and 2 bases at J; junction bases unmatched: 1. From germline, CDR1 is SGHNT and CDR2 YYREEE (reference sequence). CDR3 size: 14 residues. Data came from immunoSEQ multiplex PCR; TCRdb stores just in-frame clones and leaves some out. Among roughly 2.5 million clones listed, around 90% were seen once. What was sequenced was naive CD4+ T cells sorted from blood. Subset in this sample: CD45RA+ positively selected. This chain links TRBV5-4 with TRBJ2-1, with 9 nucleotides matching TRBD2. The receptor was isolated from a man aged 18 to 30 in good health. CDR3 protein: CASSPSGAYNEQFF. The CDR3 DNA reads TGTGCCAGCAGCCCTAGCGGGGCCTACAATGAGCAGTTCTTC.